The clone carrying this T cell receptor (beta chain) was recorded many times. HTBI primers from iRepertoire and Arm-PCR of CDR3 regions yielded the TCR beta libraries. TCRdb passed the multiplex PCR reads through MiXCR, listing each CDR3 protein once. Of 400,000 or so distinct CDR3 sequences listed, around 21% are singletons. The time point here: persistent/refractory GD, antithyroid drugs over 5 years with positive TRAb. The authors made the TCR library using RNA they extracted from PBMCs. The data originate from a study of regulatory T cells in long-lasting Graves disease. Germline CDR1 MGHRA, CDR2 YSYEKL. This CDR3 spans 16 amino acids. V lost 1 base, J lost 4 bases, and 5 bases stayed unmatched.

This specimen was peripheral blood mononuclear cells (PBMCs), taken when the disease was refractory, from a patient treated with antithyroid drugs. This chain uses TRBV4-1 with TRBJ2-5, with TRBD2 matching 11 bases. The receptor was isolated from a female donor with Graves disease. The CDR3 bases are TGCGCCAGCAGCCAAGGACTAGCGGGATTAGCAGAGACCCAGTACTTC. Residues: CASSQGLAGLAETQYF.